This TCR beta chain comes out of a study of cytotoxic CD8 clonotypes in ibrutinib-treated CLL. This CDR3 is built from 14 residues. Looked up from germline, CDR1 is SGDLS and CDR2 is YYNGEE. V was trimmed by 0 bases and J by 4 bases, leaving 5 bases between them. TCRdb's table, derived via immunoSEQ multiplex PCR, lists solely in-frame clones and lacks some. This sample has about 92,000 clones; roughly four fifths occur once, and the top ten carry approximately 23%. This receptor was identified in a human donor with chronic lymphocytic leukemia. The V gene is TRBV9, the J gene TRBJ1-6, with D tentatively TRBD1 (5 bases). Sequencing used PBMCs, obtained after 24 months of ibrutinib treatment. CDR3 in amino acids: CASSVGQYNSPLHF. DNA for the CDR3: TGTGCCAGCAGCGTAGGACAGTATAATTCACCCCTCCACTTT.